This T cell receptor (beta chain) was identified in a study of monozygotic twins with inflammatory bowel disease. TCRdb re-called the 5' RACE reads and catalogs CDR3 proteins one per entry, DNA excluded. The repertoire table contains a few hundred thousand distinct CDR3 sequences. The CDR3 totals 14 residues. From germline, CDR1 is SGHRS and CDR2 YFSETQ. Sequenced material: blood. This chain links TRBV5-1 with TRBJ2-5. This receptor was identified in a human donor with ulcerative colitis or Crohn's disease, or a healthy co-twin of an affected twin (not recorded which). The chain's CDR3 is CASSLGQSEETQYF.